This passage covers 14 T cell receptor beta chains from one sample sequenced in a study of cytomegalovirus exposure and HLA in healthy donors. In the PCR, 60 Vbeta and 13 Jbeta primers were used. Sequenced by immunoSEQ multiplex PCR; TCRdb stores in-frame clones only, minus some. This table has approximately 79,000 clones, more than 60% appearing once. Specimen: PBMCs. These receptors originate from a boy between 10 and 17 years old in good health and CMV-seronegative.

The chain combines TRBV15 with TRBJ2-7; no reliable D call. The V end lost 0 bases, the J end lost 6 bases, and 9 bases lay between the germline ends. Germline CDR1 LNHNV, CDR2 YYDKDF (reference sequence). This CDR3 spans 13 amino acids. CDR3 region: CATSRDARSEQYF. CDR3 nucleotide sequence: TGTGCCACCAGCAGAGATGCTAGAAGCGAGCAGTACTTC.

This sequence joins TRBV11-2 and TRBJ2-1; no firm D call. V was trimmed by 3 bases and J by 10 bases, leaving 13 bases between them. CDR1 and CDR2 (germline): SGHAT, FQNNGV. This CDR3 is built from 13 residues. DNA for the CDR3: TGTGCCAGCAGCTTGTTAAGTATTCGGGAGCAGTTCTTC. Translated, it gives CASSLLSIREQFF.

The chain combines TRBV4-1 with TRBJ1-5; D gene uncertain. Germline V lookup: CDR1 MGHRA, CDR2 YSYEKL. Trimming took 1 base from V and 6 from J, leaving 4 bases between them. This CDR3 has 12 amino acids. The CDR3 DNA sequence: TGCGCCAGCAGCCAAGTCGGTCAGCCCCAGCATTTT. Translation: CASSQVGQPQHF.

This clone came up once. The rearrangement joins TRBV6-5 to TRBJ2-7; TRBD2 might be the D (7 bases). Trimming stripped 7 bases from V and 5 bases from J, with 18 bases between. The CDR3 runs 14 residues. The germline V gene has CDR1 MNHEY and CDR2 SVGAGI. The chain's CDR3 is CASIGTSGIDEQYF. The DNA for the CDR3 is TGTGCCAGCATCGGGACAAGCGGGATCGACGAGCAGTACTTC.

The V gene is TRBV7-2, the J gene TRBJ2-5; 7 positions match TRBD2. Germline V gives CDR1 SGHTA, CDR2 FQGNSA. The CDR3 is made up of 14 amino acids. J was trimmed by 2 bases and V by 7 bases; bases with no gene match: 7. The CDR3 DNA reads as TGTGCCAGCACTGGGGGAGGGCCACAAGAGACCCAGTACTTC. The encoded protein is CASTGGGPQETQYF.

The CDR3 region has the DNA TGTGCCAGTAGTCTGAGTTCTAGCAATCAGCCCCAGCATTTT. This gives the protein CASSLSSSNQPQHF. The chain has TRBV19 and TRBJ1-5; no firm D call. The CDR3 sequence is 14 residues long. Germline-derived CDR1 and CDR2 are LNHDA and SQIVND (reference sequence). V shed 5 bases and J shed 0 bases, with 8 bases lying between them.

This chain connects TRBV6-1 to TRBJ1-1; D is undetermined. Germline values: CDR1 MNHNS, CDR2 SASEGT. CDR3 length: 14 amino acids. V was pared by 1 base and J by 5 bases, with 11 bases between. In DNA form, the CDR3 reads TGTGCCAGCAGTGAAGGCGGGGTTTGGACTGAAGCTTTCTTT. Its translation is CASSEGGVWTEAFF.

The CDR3 sequence is CASSSDPGQGDQPQHF. The DNA for the CDR3 is TGTGCCAGCAGCTCAGACCCGGGACAGGGCGATCAGCCCCAGCATTTT. The V call is TRBV5-4, the J call TRBJ1-5; 9 nucleotides line up with TRBD1. Germline CDR1 and CDR2: SGHNT and YYREEE (reference sequence). The CDR3 is 16 amino acids. Trimming removed 3 bases from V and 5 bases from J; junction bases left unmatched: 9.

The CDR3 loop is CSVVGGSSYNEQFF. In DNA form, the CDR3 reads TGCAGCGTTGTAGGCGGGAGTTCCTACAATGAGCAGTTCTTC. The genes are TRBV29-1 and TRBJ2-1, with 7 bases matching TRBD2. The V and J ends lost 4 bases and 1 base, in that order; junction bases with no gene match: 4. Germline CDR1 is SQVTM and CDR2 is ANQGSEA. This CDR3 has 14 amino acids.

The genes are TRBV2 and TRBJ2-1, with TRBD2 identical over 12 bases. CDR1 and CDR2 from the germline V gene are SNHLY and FYNNEI. The CDR3 spans 20 residues. V shed 6 bases and J 1 base; nucleotides not matched to a gene: 16. CDR3 region: CASRGRLAGVGFGSYNEQFF. CDR3 bases: TGTGCCAGCAGGGGCCGACTAGCGGGAGTGGGCTTCGGGTCCTACAATGAGCAGTTCTTC.

This chain connects TRBV7-9 to TRBJ1-1, with D perhaps TRBD1 (6 bases). Looked up from germline, CDR1 is SEHNR and CDR2 is FQNEAQ (reference sequence). The CDR3 contains 15 residues. V lost 5 bases, J lost 3 bases, and 16 bases lay in between. CDR3 DNA: TGTGCCAGCAGCCCCGGAAAAAGGGGGTACACTGAAGCTTTCTTT. It is translated as CASSPGKRGYTEAFF.

V gene TRBV5-6 combines with J gene TRBJ2-5; 10 bases align to TRBD2. The CDR3 length is 14 residues. V lost 4 bases and J lost 5; bases outside the gene matches: 5. Per germline, CDR1 SGHDT and CDR2 YYEEEE. Written as DNA, the CDR3 is TGTGCCAGCAGCAGCGGGGGGGCCGGGGAGACCCAGTACTTC. It translates to CASSSGGAGETQYF.

The rearrangement joins TRBV28 to TRBJ1-1; 9 bases line up with TRBD1. V shed 1 base and J 2 bases; nucleotides not matched to a gene: 5. The CDR3 runs 16 residues. CDR1 is MDHEN and CDR2 is SYDVKM in the germline V gene. CDR3 protein: CASSLSGTGRNTEAFF. The CDR3 bases are TGTGCCAGCAGTTTATCCGGGACAGGGCGAAACACTGAAGCTTTCTTT.

The chain combines TRBV4-1 with TRBJ2-7; no clear D. The germline gives CDR1 MGHRA, CDR2 YSYEKL. The CDR3 extends over 14 amino acids. Trimming stripped 1 base from V and 2 bases from J, with 9 bases between. CDR3 protein: CASSQVAAPYEQYF. DNA of the CDR3: TGCGCCAGCAGCCAAGTCGCGGCTCCCTACGAGCAGTACTTC.